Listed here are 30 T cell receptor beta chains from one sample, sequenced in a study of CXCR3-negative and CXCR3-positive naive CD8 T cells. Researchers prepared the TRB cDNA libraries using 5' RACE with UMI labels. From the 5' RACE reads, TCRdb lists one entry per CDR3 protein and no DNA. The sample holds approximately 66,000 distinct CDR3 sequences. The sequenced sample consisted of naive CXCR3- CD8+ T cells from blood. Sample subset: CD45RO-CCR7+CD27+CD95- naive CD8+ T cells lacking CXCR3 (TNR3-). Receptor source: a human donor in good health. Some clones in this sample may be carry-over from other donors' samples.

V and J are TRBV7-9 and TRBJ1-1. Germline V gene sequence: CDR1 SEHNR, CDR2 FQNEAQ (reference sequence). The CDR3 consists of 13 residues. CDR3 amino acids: CASSLSGNTEAFF.

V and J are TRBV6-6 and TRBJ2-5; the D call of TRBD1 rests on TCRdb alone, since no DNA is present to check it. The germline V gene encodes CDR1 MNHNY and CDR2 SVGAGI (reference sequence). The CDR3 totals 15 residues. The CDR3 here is CASSYSGGAQETQYF.

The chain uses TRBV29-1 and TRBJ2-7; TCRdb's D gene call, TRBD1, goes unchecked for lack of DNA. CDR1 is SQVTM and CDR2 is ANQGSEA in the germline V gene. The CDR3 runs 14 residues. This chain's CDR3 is CSVEPRGSNYEQYF.

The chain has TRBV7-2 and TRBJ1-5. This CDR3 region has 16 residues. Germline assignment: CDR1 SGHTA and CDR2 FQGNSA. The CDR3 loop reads CAGSLAPTEGYQPQHF. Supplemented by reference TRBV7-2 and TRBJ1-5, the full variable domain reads GAGVSQSPSNKVTEKGKDVELRCDPISGHTALYWYRQSLGQGLEFLIYFQGNSAPDKSGLPSDRFSAERTGGSVSTLTIQRTQQEDSAVYLCAGSLAPTEGYQPQHFGDGTRLSIL.

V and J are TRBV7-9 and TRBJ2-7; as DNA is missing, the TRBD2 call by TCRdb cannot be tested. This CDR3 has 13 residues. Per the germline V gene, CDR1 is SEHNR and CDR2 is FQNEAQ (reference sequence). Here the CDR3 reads CASSLQGRHEQYF.

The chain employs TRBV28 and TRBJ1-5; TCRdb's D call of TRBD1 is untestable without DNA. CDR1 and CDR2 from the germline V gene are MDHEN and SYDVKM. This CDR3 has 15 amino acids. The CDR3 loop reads CASSLNRGHHQPQHF.

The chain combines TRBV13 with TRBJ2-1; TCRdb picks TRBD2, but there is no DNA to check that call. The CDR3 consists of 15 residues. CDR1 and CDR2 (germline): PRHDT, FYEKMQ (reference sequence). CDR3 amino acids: CASSFLAGDYNEQFF.

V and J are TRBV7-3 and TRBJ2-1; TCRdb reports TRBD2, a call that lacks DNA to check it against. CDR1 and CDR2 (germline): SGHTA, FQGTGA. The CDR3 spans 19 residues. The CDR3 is CASSLRPPGLAGGYNEQFF.

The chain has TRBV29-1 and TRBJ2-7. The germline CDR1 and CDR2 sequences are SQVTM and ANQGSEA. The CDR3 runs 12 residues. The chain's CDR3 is CSVSEDTYEQYF.

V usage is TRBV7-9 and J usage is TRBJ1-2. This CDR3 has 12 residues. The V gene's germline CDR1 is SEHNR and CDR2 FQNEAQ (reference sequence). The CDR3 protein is CASSLHFYGYTF. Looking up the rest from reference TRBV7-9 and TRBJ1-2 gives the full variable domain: DTGVSQNPRHKITKRGQNVTFRCDPISEHNRLYWYRQTLGQGPEFLTYFQNEAQLEKSRLLSDRFSAERPKGSFSTLEIQRTEQGDSAMYLCASSLHFYGYTFGSGTRLTVV.

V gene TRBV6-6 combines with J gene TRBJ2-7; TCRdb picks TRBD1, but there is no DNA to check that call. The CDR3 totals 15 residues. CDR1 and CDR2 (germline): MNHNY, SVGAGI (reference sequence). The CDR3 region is CASSYGQGVSYEQYF.

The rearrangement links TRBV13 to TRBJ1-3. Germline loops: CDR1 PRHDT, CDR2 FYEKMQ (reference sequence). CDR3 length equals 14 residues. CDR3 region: CASSLLAAGNTIYF.

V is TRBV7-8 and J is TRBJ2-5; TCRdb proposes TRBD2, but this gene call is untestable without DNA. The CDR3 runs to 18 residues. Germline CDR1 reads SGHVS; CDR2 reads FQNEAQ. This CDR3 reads CASSLALASGATQETQYF.

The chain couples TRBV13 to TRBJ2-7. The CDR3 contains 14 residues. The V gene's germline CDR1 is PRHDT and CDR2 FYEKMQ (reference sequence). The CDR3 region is CASSLRTVSYEQYF.

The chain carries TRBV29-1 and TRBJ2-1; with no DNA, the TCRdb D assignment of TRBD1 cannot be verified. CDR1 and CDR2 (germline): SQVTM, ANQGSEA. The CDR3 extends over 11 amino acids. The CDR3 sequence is CSVPVLNEQFF.

CDR3 region: CASSFRDRDFDEQFF. The V gene is TRBV5-1, the J gene TRBJ2-1; lacking DNA, the TRBD1 call made by TCRdb goes unchecked. The germline V gene encodes CDR1 SGHRS and CDR2 YFSETQ. The CDR3 runs to 15 residues.

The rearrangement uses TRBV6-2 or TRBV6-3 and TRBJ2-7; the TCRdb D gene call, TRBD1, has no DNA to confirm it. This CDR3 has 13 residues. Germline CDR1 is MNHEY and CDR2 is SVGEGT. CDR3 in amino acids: CASSPPVTYEQYF.

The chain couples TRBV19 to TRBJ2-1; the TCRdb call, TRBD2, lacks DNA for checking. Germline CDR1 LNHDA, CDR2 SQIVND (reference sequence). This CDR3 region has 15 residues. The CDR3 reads CASSMGLVHLSEQFF.

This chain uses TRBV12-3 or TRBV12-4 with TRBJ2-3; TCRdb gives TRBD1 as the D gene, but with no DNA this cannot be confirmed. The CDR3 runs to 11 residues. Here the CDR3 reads CASTQGDTQYF.

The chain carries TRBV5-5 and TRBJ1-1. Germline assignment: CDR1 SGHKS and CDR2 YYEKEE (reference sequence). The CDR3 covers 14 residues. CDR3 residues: CASSLGQRNTEAFF.

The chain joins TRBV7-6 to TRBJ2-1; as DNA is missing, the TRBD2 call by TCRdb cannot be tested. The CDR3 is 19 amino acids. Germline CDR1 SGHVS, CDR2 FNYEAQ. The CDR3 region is CASSLALPGLAGEYNEQFF.

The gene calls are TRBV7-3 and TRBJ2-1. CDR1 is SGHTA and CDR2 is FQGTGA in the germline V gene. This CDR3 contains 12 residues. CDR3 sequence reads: CASSFNYNEQFF.

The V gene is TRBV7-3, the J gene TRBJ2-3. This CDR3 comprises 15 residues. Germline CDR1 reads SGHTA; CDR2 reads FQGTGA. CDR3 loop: CASSPSLLVTDTQYF.

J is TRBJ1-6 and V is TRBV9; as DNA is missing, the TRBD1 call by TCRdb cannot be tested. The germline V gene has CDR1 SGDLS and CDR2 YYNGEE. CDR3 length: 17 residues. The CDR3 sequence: CASSAPKDAPTNSPLHF.

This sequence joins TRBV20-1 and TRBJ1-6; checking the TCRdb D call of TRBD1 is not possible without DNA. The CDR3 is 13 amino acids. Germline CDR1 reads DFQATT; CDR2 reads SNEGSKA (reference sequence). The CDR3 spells CSPPTGGVSPLHF.

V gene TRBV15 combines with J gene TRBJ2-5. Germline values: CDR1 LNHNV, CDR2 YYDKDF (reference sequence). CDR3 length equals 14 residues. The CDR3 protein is CATSRDFPQETQYF.

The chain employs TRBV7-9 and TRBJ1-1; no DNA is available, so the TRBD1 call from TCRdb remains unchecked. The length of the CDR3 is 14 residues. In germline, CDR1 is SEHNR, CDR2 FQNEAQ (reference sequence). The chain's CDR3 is CASSPWGGLNEAFF.

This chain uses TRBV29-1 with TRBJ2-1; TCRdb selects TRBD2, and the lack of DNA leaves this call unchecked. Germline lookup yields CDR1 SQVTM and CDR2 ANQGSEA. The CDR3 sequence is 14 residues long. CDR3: CSVAGLAGAGEQFF.

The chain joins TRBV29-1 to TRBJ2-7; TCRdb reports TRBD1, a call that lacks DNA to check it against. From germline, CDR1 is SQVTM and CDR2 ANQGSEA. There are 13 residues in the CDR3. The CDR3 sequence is CSVGLLGTYEQYF.

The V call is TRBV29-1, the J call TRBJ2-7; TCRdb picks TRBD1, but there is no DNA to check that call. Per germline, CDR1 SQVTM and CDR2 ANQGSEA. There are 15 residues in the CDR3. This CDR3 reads CSVEVELGPPYEQYF.